This TCR beta chain comes out of a study of CD8+ T cells in alopecia areata. Treatment specified: oral pan-JAK inhibitor, 5-10 mg twice daily. Investigators isolated RNA and reverse transcribed it into cDNA to act as the sequencing template. The method was immunoSEQ multiplex PCR; TCRdb's version includes in-frame clones alone and lacks a portion of them. The data contain approximately 280,000 clones, over 45% of them singletons. In germline, CDR1 is LGHNT, CDR2 FRNRAP. Trimming left V 1 base short and J 3 bases short, with 16 bases between. The CDR3 spans 17 residues. The specimen was CD4+ T cells sorted from blood, collected at week 24, from a patient treated with tofacitinib. The chain links TRBV12-5 to TRBJ1-5; D might be TRBD1 (6 bases). The receptor was isolated from a human donor with alopecia areata. In DNA, the CDR3 is TGTGCTAGTGGTTTGGCGTCTAAGGGACAACTCAATCAGCCCCAGCATTTT. It is translated as CASGLASKGQLNQPQHF. Full variable domain (missing parts from reference TRBV12-5 and TRBJ1-5): DARVTQTPRHKVTEMGQEVTMRCQPILGHNTVFWYRQTMMQGLELLAYFRNRAPLDDSGMPKDRFSAEMPDATLATLKIQPSEPRDSAVYFCASGLASKGQLNQPQHFGDGTRLSIL.